Shown below are 3 T cell receptor beta chains from a single sample sequenced in a study of T cell responses to AZD1222 COVID-19 vaccine. Libraries were prepared by immunoSEQ multiplex PCR; TCRdb keeps only in-frame clonotypes and omits some of them. The sample has approximately 130,000 clones; approximately 92% are singletons. The material sequenced was peripheral blood, taken 28 days after the second dose of the MenACWY control vaccine. The receptors were gathered from an adult who received the MenACWY meningococcal vaccine as a control.

The chain couples TRBV12-3 or TRBV12-4 to TRBJ2-5, with a weak D call TRBD1 (5 bases). V lost 3 bases and J 4 bases, leaving 9 bases between the germline ends. This CDR3 is 13 amino acids long. Here the CDR3 reads CASSFYRTETQYF. The DNA for the CDR3 is TGTGCCAGCAGTTTCTACAGGACAGAGACCCAGTACTTC.

This clone showed up just once. The genes are TRBV11-1 and TRBJ1-3, with D unresolved. The V and J ends lost 3 bases and 4 bases respectively, with 10 bases between them. Germline CDR1 SGHAT, CDR2 FQDESV (reference sequence). This CDR3 contains 14 residues. CDR3 in amino acids: CASSFSPRGNTIYF. In nucleotides, the CDR3 is TGTGCCAGCAGCTTTTCCCCCCGAGGAAACACCATATATTTT.

This clone was counted between two and nine times. V gene TRBV27 combines with J gene TRBJ2-5; tentatively, D is TRBD1 (7 bases). Germline CDR1 is MNHEY and CDR2 is SMNVEV (reference sequence). This CDR3 comprises 13 residues. V was pared by 6 bases and J by 2 bases, with 10 bases between. Written as DNA, the CDR3 is TGTGCCAGCAGCGCAGGGGGGCAAGAGACCCAGTACTTC. It translates to CASSAGGQETQYF.